These 15 T cell receptor beta chains were sequenced from one sample in a study of blood T cell repertoires in COVID-19. Using immunoSEQ multiplex PCR, the repertoire was profiled, and TCRdb retains in-frame clones only, with some absent. The sample shows about 110,000 clones, around 86% of them seen only once. Specimen: peripheral blood. Receptor source: a man older than 75 with acute or convalescent COVID-19.

The chain has TRBV6-6 and TRBJ1-6; TRBD1 aligns across 7 bases. This CDR3 comprises 15 residues. CDR1 MNHNY and CDR2 SVGAGI come from the germline V gene (reference sequence). V trimming: 5 bases; J trimming: 8 bases; junction bases outside the gene matches: 9. CDR3 residues: CASSTRFTGDSPLHF. CDR3 sequence (DNA): TGTGCCAGCAGTACTCGGTTTACAGGGGATTCACCCCTCCACTTT.

The chain carries TRBV6-6 and TRBJ1-1, with 8 bases lining up with TRBD1. This CDR3 comprises 14 residues. CDR1 MNHNY and CDR2 SVGAGI come from the germline V gene (reference sequence). Trimming cost V 5 bases and J 3 bases; bases outside gene matches: 5. CDR3 protein: CASSPTGVDTEAFF. Here the CDR3 DNA reads TGTGCCAGCAGTCCGACAGGGGTGGACACTGAAGCTTTCTTT.

The chain couples TRBV7-9 to TRBJ2-4; the D gene is possibly TRBD1 (6 bases). The germline gives CDR1 SEHNR, CDR2 FQNEAQ (reference sequence). This CDR3 has 15 amino acids. V was cut by 7 bases and J by 1 base, with 14 bases left in between. CDR3 nucleotide sequence: TGTGCCAGCACTCGCTCAGGGGAGGCCAAAAACATTCAGTACTTC. Translation gives CASTRSGEAKNIQYF. The full variable domain, its missing parts supplied by reference TRBV7-9 and TRBJ2-4, is DTGVSQNPRHKITKRGQNVTFRCDPISEHNRLYWYRQTLGQGPEFLTYFQNEAQLEKSRLLSDRFSAERPKGSFSTLEIQRTEQGDSAMYLCASTRSGEAKNIQYFGAGTRLSVL.

This chain joins TRBV28 and TRBJ1-4; D ambiguous. This CDR3 contains 15 residues. Germline V gives CDR1 MDHEN, CDR2 SYDVKM. V lost 6 bases, J lost 5 bases, and 16 bases lay in between. CDR3 in DNA: TGTGCCAGCAGCCCCCCGGGTGGCGGAAATGAAAAACTGTTTTTT. This codes for CASSPPGGGNEKLFF. The full variable domain, completed using reference TRBV28 and TRBJ1-4, is DVKVTQSSRYLVKRTGEKVFLECVQDMDHENMFWYRQDPGLGLRLIYFSYDVKMKEKGDIPEGYSVSREKKERFSLILESASTNQTSMYLCASSPPGGGNEKLFFGSGTQLSVL.

The V and J genes are TRBV7-9 and TRBJ2-5; possibly TRBD2 for D (5 bases). The CDR3 consists of 13 residues. V was cut by 2 bases and J by 5 bases, with 9 bases left in between. From germline, CDR1 is SEHNR and CDR2 FQNEAQ (reference sequence). CDR3 loop: CASSLRGVETQYF. DNA for the CDR3: TGTGCCAGCAGCTTACGGGGTGTGGAGACCCAGTACTTC.

The genes are TRBV27 and TRBJ2-1; 9 bases line up with TRBD1. The CDR3 is 16 residues long. Germline values: CDR1 MNHEY, CDR2 SMNVEV (reference sequence). Losses at the gene ends were 7 bases for V and 6 bases for J; bases not matched to a gene: 13. CDR3 protein: CASNYGIGTGFNEQFF. The CDR3 DNA reads as TGTGCCAGCAATTACGGTATTGGGACAGGGTTCAATGAGCAGTTCTTC.

The V call is TRBV29-1, the J call TRBJ1-5; no definite D call. In germline, CDR1 is SQVTM, CDR2 ANQGSEA. The ends were cut back, 5 bases at V and 9 bases at J, with 11 bases in the middle. The CDR3 runs to 11 residues. CDR3 protein: CSVWSGGPQHF. CDR3 nucleotide sequence: TGCAGCGTTTGGAGTGGCGGGCCCCAGCATTTT.

V is TRBV6-1 and J is TRBJ2-5; 11 bases match TRBD1. The CDR3 consists of 15 residues. CDR1 and CDR2 from the germline V gene are MNHNS and SASEGT. The V and J ends lost 1 base and 5 bases, in that order; junction bases with no gene match: 3. CDR3 in amino acids: CASSEGTGGRETQYF. CDR3 sequence (DNA): TGTGCCAGCAGTGAAGGGACAGGGGGCAGGGAGACCCAGTACTTC.

The V and J genes are TRBV7-6 and TRBJ2-7; D is unclear. The length of the CDR3 is 14 residues. Germline V lookup: CDR1 SGHVS, CDR2 FNYEAQ. V was clipped by 0 bases and J by 6 bases, with 12 bases between them. CDR3: CASSLAYTPGEQYF. The CDR3 nucleotides are TGTGCCAGCAGCTTAGCGTACACCCCTGGCGAGCAGTACTTC.

The chain links TRBV6-4 to TRBJ2-4, with TRBD1 matching 8 bases. V gave up 11 bases and J gave up 1 base; unmatched junction bases: 7. The CDR3 consists of 14 residues. Per the germline V gene, CDR1 is MRHNA and CDR2 is SNTAGT. The CDR3 loop is CAGHRGRAKNIQYF. In nucleotides, the CDR3 is TGTGCCGGACACAGGGGGAGGGCCAAAAACATTCAGTACTTC.

Only a few counts were recorded for this clone. J is TRBJ1-2 and V is TRBV4-2; the D gene is possibly TRBD1 (5 bases). Deletions cut 0 bases from V and 1 base from J, with 21 bases between. Per the germline V gene, CDR1 is LGHNA and CDR2 is YNFKEQ. CDR3 length: 19 amino acids. CDR3 region: CASSQDYGTSQVGNYGYTF. The CDR3 coding sequence is TGTGCCAGCAGCCAAGATTACGGGACTTCCCAAGTCGGTAACTATGGCTACACCTTC.

The chain is built from TRBV5-1 and TRBJ1-5; D call uncertain. The germline CDR1 and CDR2 sequences are SGHRS and YFSETQ. The CDR3 contains 15 residues. Trimming removed 0 bases at V and 5 bases at J, with 12 bases between. The chain's CDR3 is CASSLVGGPDQPQHF. In nucleotides, the CDR3 is TGCGCCAGCAGCTTGGTTGGAGGGCCCGATCAGCCCCAGCATTTT.

This clone was seen once. The chain combines TRBV5-5 with TRBJ2-7; 9 bases line up with TRBD1. With V trimmed by 0 bases and J by 1 base, 5 bases remained unmatched. The CDR3 is made up of 16 amino acids. CDR1 is SGHKS, CDR2 YYEKEE, per germline (reference sequence). The CDR3 bases are TGTGCCAGCAGCTTGGGGGTCGGGACAGGGTCCTACGAGCAGTACTTC. Encoded protein: CASSLGVGTGSYEQYF. The entire variable domain, with the rest obtained from reference TRBV5-5 and TRBJ2-7, is as follows: DAGVTQSPTHLIKTRGQQVTLRCSPISGHKSVSWYQQVLGQGPQFIFQYYEKEERGRGNFPDRFSARQFPNYSSELNVNALLLGDSALYLCASSLGVGTGSYEQYFGPGTRLTVT.

This rearrangement joins TRBV19 to TRBJ1-1, with 9 bases aligning to TRBD1. The CDR3 runs to 15 residues. J gave up 4 bases and V 4 bases, and 7 bases lay outside the gene matches. CDR1 and CDR2 from the germline V gene are LNHDA and SQIVND (reference sequence). The DNA of the CDR3 is TGTGCCAGTAGTAGAGGAGGACAGGGGAGCACTGAAGCTTTCTTT. It codes for CASSRGGQGSTEAFF.

This sequence joins TRBV7-3 and TRBJ2-7, with D perhaps matching TRBD1 (6 bases). The germline CDR1 and CDR2 sequences are SGHTA and FQGTGA. The CDR3 covers 13 residues. Trimming removed 5 bases at V and 7 bases at J, with 15 bases between. CDR3 region: CASSPQQGTEQYF. The CDR3 bases are TGTGCCAGCAGCCCCCAACAGGGAACAGAGCAGTACTTC.